Listed below are T cell receptor beta chains from one sample, sequenced in a study of blood T cell repertoires in COVID-19. Assay used: immunoSEQ multiplex PCR; TCRdb lists only in-frame clones, some missing. The table lists approximately 190,000 clones, roughly 79% of them singletons. The sample was peripheral blood. The origin of the receptors is a man between 60 and 75 years old with active or convalescent COVID-19. Both conserved end residues are part of each CDR3. The D gene is left open where the match is weak. Size values are once, few and many counts, or a class for expanded clones, and some rows have none.

abundance	v_gene	d_gene	j_gene	CDR3aa	CDR3nt
NA	TRBV12-3/TRBV12-4	NA	TRBJ2-7	CASSRQYSYEQYF	TGTGCCAGCAGTCGACAGTATTCCTACGAGCAGTACTTC
few	TRBV6-1	NA	TRBJ1-1	CASSEDRANTEAFF	TGTGCCAGCAGTGAAGACAGGGCGAACACTGAAGCTTTCTTT
NA	TRBV7-2	NA	TRBJ2-1	CASSSRQGGIIYNEQFF	TGTGCCAGCAGCTCTCGACAGGGAGGTATCATTTACAATGAGCAGTTCTTC
NA	TRBV9	TRBD1	TRBJ2-5	CASSAGTVKVGETQYF	TGTGCCAGCAGCGCAGGGACAGTTAAGGTGGGGGAGACCCAGTACTTC
NA	TRBV5-4	TRBD2	TRBJ2-4	CASSPRGTTKNIQYF	TGTGCCAGCAGCCCGCGGGGGACCACCAAAAACATTCAGTACTTC
NA	TRBV5-3	NA	TRBJ1-6	CARSLSRFNSPLHF	TGTGCCAGAAGCTTGTCGAGGTTTAATTCACCCCTCCACTTT
NA	TRBV10-3	NA	TRBJ2-2	CAISLSGDGAGELFF	TGTGCCATCAGCCTAAGCGGAGACGGCGCCGGGGAGCTGTTTTTT
NA	TRBV28	TRBD2	TRBJ2-1	CASTLTGLAGGYNEQFF	TGTGCCAGCACCCTCACGGGTCTAGCGGGAGGGTACAATGAGCAGTTCTTC
NA	TRBV12-5	TRBD1	TRBJ2-3	CASGLGTGPTDTQYF	TGTGCTAGTGGTCTAGGGACAGGGCCCACAGATACGCAGTATTTT
NA	TRBV6-5	NA	TRBJ2-5	CASSYRPTRWQETQYF	TGTGCCAGCAGCTACAGGCCGACTAGATGGCAAGAGACCCAGTACTTC
NA	TRBV7-7	TRBD2	TRBJ2-1	CASSLGTSRFNEQFF	TGTGCCAGCAGCCTAGGGACTAGCCGGTTCAATGAGCAGTTCTTC
few	TRBV28	TRBD1	TRBJ1-5	CASSDRGGFRGNQPQHF	TGTGCCAGCAGTGACAGGGGTGGGTTTCGAGGCAATCAGCCCCAGCATTTT
few	TRBV7-9	NA	TRBJ2-2	CAVGGRSLFF	TGTGCCGTTGGAGGCAGGTCGCTGTTTTTT
few	TRBV19	NA	TRBJ2-5	CASNLGSHQETQYF	TGTGCCAGTAATCTGGGCTCACACCAAGAGACCCAGTACTTC
NA	TRBV5-1	TRBD1	TRBJ1-4	CASSRDRANGEKLFF	TGCGCCAGCAGCCGGGACAGGGCAAACGGTGAAAAACTGTTTTTT
NA	TRBV7-9	TRBD2	TRBJ2-7	CASSSGLAGVEQYF	TGTGCCAGCAGCTCAGGACTAGCGGGAGTTGAGCAGTACTTC
NA	TRBV5-8	NA	TRBJ2-1	CASSPMRGYNEQFF	TGTGCCAGCAGCCCTATGAGGGGGTACAATGAGCAGTTCTTC
NA	TRBV10-3	TRBD1	TRBJ2-5	CAISPRQGPQETQYF	TGTGCCATCAGCCCCAGACAGGGGCCCCAAGAGACCCAGTACTTC
NA	TRBV5-1	NA	TRBJ2-3	CASSADSQGSTDTQYF	TGCGCCAGCAGCGCCGACTCCCAGGGGTCCACAGATACGCAGTATTTT
NA	TRBV9	TRBD1	TRBJ1-5	CASSVGQGNNQPQHF	TGTGCCAGCAGCGTGGGACAGGGGAACAATCAGCCCCAGCATTTT
NA	TRBV28	NA	TRBJ2-1	CASNRRGRCEQFF	TGTGCCAGCAACCGGCGTGGGAGGTGCGAGCAGTTCTTC
NA	TRBV7-2	NA	TRBJ2-2	CASSTRARRTGELFF	TGTGCCAGCAGTACTAGGGCGCGTCGGACCGGGGAGCTGTTTTTT
NA	TRBV10-3	NA	TRBJ2-5	CAISEAGIRETQYF	TGTGCCATCAGTGAGGCGGGGATTCGTGAGACCCAGTACTTC
NA	TRBV10-3	TRBD2	TRBJ2-7	CATGTSHEQYF	TGTGCCACCGGGACTAGTCACGAGCAGTACTTC
once	TRBV10-3	NA	TRBJ2-7	CAIKGGSYEQYF	TGTGCCATCAAAGGAGGTTCCTACGAGCAGTACTTC
NA	TRBV24-1	NA	TRBJ1-2	CATSDFGGNGGYTF	TGTGCCACCAGTGATTTCGGAGGGAATGGTGGCTACACCTTC